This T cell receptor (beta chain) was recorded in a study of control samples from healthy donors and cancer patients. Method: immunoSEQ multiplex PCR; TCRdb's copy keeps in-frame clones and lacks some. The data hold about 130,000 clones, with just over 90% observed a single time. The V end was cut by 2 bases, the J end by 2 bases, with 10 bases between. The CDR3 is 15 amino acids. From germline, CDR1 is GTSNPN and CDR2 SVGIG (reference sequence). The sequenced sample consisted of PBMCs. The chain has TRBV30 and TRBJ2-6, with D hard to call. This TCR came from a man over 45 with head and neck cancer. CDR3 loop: CAWSPKTPGANVLTF. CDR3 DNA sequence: TGTGCCTGGAGTCCGAAGACTCCTGGGGCCAACGTCCTGACTTTC.